These 8 T cell receptor beta chains share one sample of origin, sequenced in a study of blood T cell repertoires in COVID-19. Sequenced by immunoSEQ multiplex PCR; TCRdb stores in-frame clones only, minus some. In the table there are about 260,000 clones, approximately 85% of which are singletons. Sequencing was carried out using peripheral blood. These receptors came from a human donor in a cohort sampled during active COVID-19.

The chain has TRBV28 and TRBJ2-7; D unclear. Trimming stripped 3 bases from V and 5 bases from J, with 14 bases between. Looked up from germline, CDR1 is MDHEN and CDR2 is SYDVKM. The CDR3 sequence is 14 residues long. The CDR3 reads CASSFISFRNEQYF. In DNA, the CDR3 is TGTGCCAGCAGTTTTATCTCTTTCAGGAACGAGCAGTACTTC.

V and J are TRBV9 and TRBJ1-1, with 11 positions matching TRBD1. Trimming cost V 4 bases and J 3 bases; bases outside gene matches: 5. The CDR3 totals 15 residues. From germline, CDR1 is SGDLS and CDR2 YYNGEE. The CDR3 here is CASSPGQGADTEAFF. CDR3 in DNA: TGTGCCAGCAGCCCAGGACAGGGGGCGGACACTGAAGCTTTCTTT.

V is TRBV28 and J is TRBJ1-3; the D is unclear. CDR1 is MDHEN, CDR2 SYDVKM, per germline. V was cut by 3 bases and J by 0 bases, with 12 bases left in between. The CDR3 has 16 amino acids. CDR3: CASSFSTIPSGNTIYF. The DNA of the CDR3 is TGTGCCAGCAGTTTCTCCACTATACCCTCTGGAAACACCATATATTTT.

The chain couples TRBV30 to TRBJ2-7; tentative D call: TRBD2 (5 bases). The CDR3 totals 14 residues. V was pared by 0 bases and J by 3 bases, with 12 bases between. CDR1 GTSNPN and CDR2 SVGIG come from the germline V gene (reference sequence). This CDR3 is CAWSVGLAFYEQYF. As DNA, the CDR3 is TGTGCCTGGAGTGTAGGGCTAGCCTTCTACGAGCAGTACTTC.

The chain joins TRBV20-1 to TRBJ2-3; TRBD2 aligns across 11 bases. Looked up from germline, CDR1 is DFQATT and CDR2 is SNEGSKA (reference sequence). This CDR3 has 19 amino acids. J gave up 0 bases and V 3 bases, and 14 bases lay outside the gene matches. Here the CDR3 reads CSASGFLTSGEISTDTQYF. The CDR3 nucleotides are TGCAGTGCTAGTGGCTTTCTGACTAGCGGGGAAATCAGCACAGATACGCAGTATTTT.

The chain recombines TRBV5-8 with TRBJ1-6; no clear D gene. Germline V gene sequence: CDR1 SGHTS, CDR2 YDEGEE. The CDR3 totals 13 residues. V lost 4 bases to trimming and J lost 10 bases, with 12 bases between them. Here the CDR3 DNA reads TGTGCCAGCAGCCCGATGGCAAGATCACCCCTCCACTTT. Protein product: CASSPMARSPLHF.

The chain couples TRBV27 to TRBJ2-5, with 8 nucleotides matching TRBD1. The trim removed 8 bases at V and 4 bases at J, leaving 12 bases unmatched. In germline, CDR1 is MNHEY, CDR2 SMNVEV (reference sequence). The CDR3 sequence is 15 residues long. CDR3 residues: CASGFLGQGRETQYF. In DNA, the CDR3 is TGTGCCAGCGGGTTCCTAGGACAGGGTAGAGAGACCCAGTACTTC.

In its sample, this clone was seen a few times. The CDR3 DNA is TGCGCCAGCAGCAACGCTGGCGGGCCTAACTATGGCTACACCTTC. Protein sequence: CASSNAGGPNYGYTF. The chain uses TRBV4-1 and TRBJ1-2; no definite D call. V was trimmed by 5 bases and J by 0 bases, leaving 13 bases between them. The CDR3 loop spans 15 amino acids. Per the germline V gene, CDR1 is MGHRA and CDR2 is YSYEKL.